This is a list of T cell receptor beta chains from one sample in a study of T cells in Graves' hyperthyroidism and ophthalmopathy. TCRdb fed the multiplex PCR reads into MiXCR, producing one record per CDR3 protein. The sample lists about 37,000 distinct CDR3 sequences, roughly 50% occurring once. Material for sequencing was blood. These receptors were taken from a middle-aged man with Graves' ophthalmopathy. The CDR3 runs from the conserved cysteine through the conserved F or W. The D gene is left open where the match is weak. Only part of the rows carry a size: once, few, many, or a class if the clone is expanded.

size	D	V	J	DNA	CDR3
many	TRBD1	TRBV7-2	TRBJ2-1	TGTGCCAGCAGCTCCCCAGGGACAGGGGTCGGGAATGAGCAGTTCTTC	CASSSPGTGVGNEQFF
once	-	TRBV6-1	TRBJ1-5	TGTGCCAGCAGTCGGTGGGGCTGGGGTCAGCCCCAGCATTTT	CASSRWGWGQPQHF
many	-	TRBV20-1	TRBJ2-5	TGCAGTGCTGCAATATCCGGGACACAGACGTACTTC	CSAAISGTQTYF
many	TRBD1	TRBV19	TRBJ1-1	TGTGCCAGTAGTATGACAGGGAGGACTGAAGCTTTCTTT	CASSMTGRTEAFF
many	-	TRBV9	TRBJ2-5	TGTGCCAGCAGCGTACAGGGAAGGGAGACCCAGTACTTC	CASSVQGRETQYF
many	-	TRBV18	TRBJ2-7	TGTGCCAGCTCACTAGGCCCGACAGCTAACTCCTACGAGCAGTACTTC	CASSLGPTANSYEQYF
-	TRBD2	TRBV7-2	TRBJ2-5	TGTGCCAGCAGCTCGCGACTAGCGGGGGGCGAGACCCAGTACTTC	CASSSRLAGGETQYF
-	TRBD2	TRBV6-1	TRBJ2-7	TGTGCCAGCAGGGACGGGGCCACCGGGACTAGCGTCTACGAGCAGTACTTC	CASRDGATGTSVYEQYF
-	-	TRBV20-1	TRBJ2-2	TGCAGTGCTAGAGATTTGTTAATTCCCGGAGAGCTGTTTTTT	CSARDLLIPGELFF
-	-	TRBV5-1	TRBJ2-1	TGCGCCAGCACATCGGACGGGGGTTCCCTCAATGAGCAGTTCTTC	CASTSDGGSLNEQFF
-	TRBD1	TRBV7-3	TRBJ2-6	TGTGCCAGCAGCTTAAACCGGGACAGCAACGTCCTGACTTTC	CASSLNRDSNVLTF
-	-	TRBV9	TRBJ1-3	TGTGCCAGCAGCGTAGATTACGGGAGAAACACCATATATTTT	CASSVDYGRNTIYF
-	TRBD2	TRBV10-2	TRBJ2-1	TGCGCCAGCAGTGTCAGCGGGGGGGACAATGAGCAGTTCTTC	CASSVSGGDNEQFF
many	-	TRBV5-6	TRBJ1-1	TGTGCCAGCAGCCCGAACAGGGCGGCGTGGAACACTGAAGCTTTCTTT	CASSPNRAAWNTEAFF
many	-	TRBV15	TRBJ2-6	TGTGCCACCAGCAGAGATCCGGCGGGGGCTTTAAGCTCTGGGGCCAACGTCCTGACTTTC	CATSRDPAGALSSGANVLTF
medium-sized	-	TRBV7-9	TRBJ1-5	TGTGCCAGCAGCTTAGCAACGATGCTTGAGGGTGGCAATCAGCCCCAGCATTTT	CASSLATMLEGGNQPQHF
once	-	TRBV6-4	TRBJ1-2	TGTGCCAGCAGTTCGACTAGCGGGGGGGCGGGTGGCTACACCTTC	CASSSTSGGAGGYTF
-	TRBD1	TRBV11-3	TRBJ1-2	TGTGCCAGCAGCTTAGGAACAGGGGCTAACTATGGCTACACCTTC	CASSLGTGANYGYTF
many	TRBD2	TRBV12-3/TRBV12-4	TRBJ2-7	TGTGCCAGCAGCTTAGATTCCGGGACTAGCGGGGGGCCGTCCTACGAGCAGTACTTC	CASSLDSGTSGGPSYEQYF
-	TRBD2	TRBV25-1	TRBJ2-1	TGTGCCAGCGTAGAATACGGGAGGGCCAATGAGCAGTTCTTC	CASVEYGRANEQFF
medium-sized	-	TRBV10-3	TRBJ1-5	TGTGCCATCAGTGAGTCTGGAGGCGATCAGCCCCAGCATTTT	CAISESGGDQPQHF
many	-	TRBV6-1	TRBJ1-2	TGTGCCAGCAGTGAAGTTACAGGGACTGGCTACACCTTC	CASSEVTGTGYTF
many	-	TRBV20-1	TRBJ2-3	TGCAGTGCTAGTCGCCCTGGGCTATTCGCAGATACGCAGTATTTT	CSASRPGLFADTQYF
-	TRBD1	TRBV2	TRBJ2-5	TGTGCCAGCACAGGGGGCGGGGAGACCCAGTACTTC	CASTGGGETQYF
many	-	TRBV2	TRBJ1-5	TGTGCCAGCAGTGCCGGGACAAATAGCAATCAGCCCCAGCATTTT	CASSAGTNSNQPQHF
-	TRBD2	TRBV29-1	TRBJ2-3	TGCAGCGTTTTGGGACTAGCGGGGGCAGATACGCAGTATTTT	CSVLGLAGADTQYF
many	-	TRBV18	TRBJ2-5	TGTGCCAGCTCACCACCCCGGGTAGAGACCCAGTACTTC	CASSPPRVETQYF
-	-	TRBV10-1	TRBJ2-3	TGCGCCAGCAGTGAGGGGAAGGATACGCAGTATTTT	CASSEGKDTQYF
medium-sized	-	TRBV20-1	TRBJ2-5	TGCAGTGCTAGCGGGAACCAAGAGACCCAGTACTTC	CSASGNQETQYF
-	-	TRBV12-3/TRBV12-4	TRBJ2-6	TGTGCCAGCAGTAGGAGCTCTGGGGCCAACGTCCTGACTTTC	CASSRSSGANVLTF
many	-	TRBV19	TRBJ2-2	TGTGCCAGTAGTATACAACAGGGAAACGGGGAGCTGTTTTTT	CASSIQQGNGELFF
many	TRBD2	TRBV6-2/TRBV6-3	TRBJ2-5	TGTGCCAGCAGTTCCGACACTAGCGGGGGGAGGCCTAAGTACTTC	CASSSDTSGGRPKYF
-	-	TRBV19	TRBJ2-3	TGTGCCAGTACCGGGACAGATACGCAGTATTTT	CASTGTDTQYF
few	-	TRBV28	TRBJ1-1	TGTGCCAGCAGTTCCTGGGGGGCCCCCGGGACTGAAGCTTTCTTT	CASSSWGAPGTEAFF
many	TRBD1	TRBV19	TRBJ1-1	TGTGCCAGTAGGCTGGGACAGGGCTGGGGCACTGAAGCTTTCTTT	CASRLGQGWGTEAFF
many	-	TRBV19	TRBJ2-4	TGTGCCAGTAGTAGACTCACGAAGGGCATTCAGTACTTC	CASSRLTKGIQYF
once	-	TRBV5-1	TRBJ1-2	TGCGCCAGCAGCGCCACTAGCGATGGGGGCTACACCTTC	CASSATSDGGYTF
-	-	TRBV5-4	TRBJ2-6	TGTGCCAGCAGCTTGGGAGGAGGTCGATACTCTGGGGCCAACGTCCTGACTTTC	CASSLGGGRYSGANVLTF
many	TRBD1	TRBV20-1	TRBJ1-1	TGCAGTGCCGGAGGGGGCCGGACTGAAGCTTTCTTT	CSAGGGRTEAFF
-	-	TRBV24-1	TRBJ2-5	TGTGCCACCAGTGATAACCTAGGAAAAGAGACCCAGTACTTC	CATSDNLGKETQYF
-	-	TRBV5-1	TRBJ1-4	TGCGCCAGCAGTTTACAGTTCGCAACTAATGAAAAACTGTTTTTT	CASSLQFATNEKLFF
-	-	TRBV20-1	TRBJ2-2	TGCAGTGCTAGAGGCGATGACGTGGGCACGGGGGAGCTGTTTTTT	CSARGDDVGTGELFF
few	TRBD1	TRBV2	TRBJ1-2	TGTGCCAGCAGTGAAACCAGGGGGGTTAACTATGGCTACACCTTC	CASSETRGVNYGYTF
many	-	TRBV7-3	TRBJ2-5	TGTGCCAGCAGCTTGCAAGGCCAAGAGACCCAGTACTTC	CASSLQGQETQYF
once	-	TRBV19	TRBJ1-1	TGTGCCAGTAGCACCCACGGGGTGAACACTGAAGCTTTCTTT	CASSTHGVNTEAFF
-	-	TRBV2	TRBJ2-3	TGTGCCAGCAGCGCCGACGGGGTTTGGGTAACAGATACGCAGTATTTT	CASSADGVWVTDTQYF
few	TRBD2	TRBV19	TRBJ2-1	TGTGCCAGTAGAGAGTTAGCGGGAAGATTCTATGAGCAGTTCTTC	CASRELAGRFYEQFF
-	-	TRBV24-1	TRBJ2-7	TGTGCCACCAGTGTTGGGGGATCCTACGAGCAGTACTTC	CATSVGGSYEQYF
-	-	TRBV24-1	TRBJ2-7	TGTGCTAGTGTCCTTACCTCCTACGAGCAGTACTTC	CASVLTSYEQYF
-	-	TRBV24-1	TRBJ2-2	TGTGCCACCACTGACGACAGGTTTTCCGGGGAGCTGTTTTTT	CATTDDRFSGELFF
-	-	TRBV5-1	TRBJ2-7	TGCGCCAGCAGCCTTTGGACACAATACTACGAGCAGTACTTC	CASSLWTQYYEQYF
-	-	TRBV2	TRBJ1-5	TGTGCCAGCAGTGAAGAGCGTGGCCAGCCCCAGCATTTT	CASSEERGQPQHF
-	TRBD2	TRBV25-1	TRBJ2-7	TGTGCAGAGCATAGCGGGAAAGGCTACGAGCAGTACTTC	CAEHSGKGYEQYF
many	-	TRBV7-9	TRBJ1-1	TGTGCCAGCAGCTCGAGAAAGGGCACTGAAGCTTTCTTT	CASSSRKGTEAFF